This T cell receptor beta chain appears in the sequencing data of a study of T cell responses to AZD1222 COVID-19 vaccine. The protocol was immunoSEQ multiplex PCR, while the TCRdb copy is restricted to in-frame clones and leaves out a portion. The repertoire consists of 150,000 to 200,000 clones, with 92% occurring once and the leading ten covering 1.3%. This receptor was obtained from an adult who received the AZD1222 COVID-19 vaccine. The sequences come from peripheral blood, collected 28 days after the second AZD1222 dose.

The DNA for the CDR3 is TGCGCCAGCAGCTTGGGAGGGTACTCTTACAATGAGCAGTTCTTC. Protein: CASSLGGYSYNEQFF. This sequence joins TRBV5-1 and TRBJ2-1; weak D call: TRBD2 (5 bases). This CDR3 has 15 residues. The germline gives CDR1 SGHRS, CDR2 YFSETQ. The germline V and J ends were trimmed by 0 bases and 4 bases, with 11 bases remaining between them.